This T cell receptor (beta chain) comes out of a study of beta chain features in type 1 diabetes. General observations from the study: Moderately but significantly shorter TCRB CDR3s were found in Type 1 diabetes patients in all four CD4+ subsets. VDJ junctions from patients with type 1 diabetes contained fewer insertions and more deletions.

Every single donor gave one heparinised blood draw, and these averaged approximately 110 mL. Cells sorted by CD45RO/CCR7/CD25/CD127/CD95/CD27 comprised CD4+ naive, central memory, regulatory and stem cell-like memory cells. The investigators reverse transcribed all of the isolated RNA, so they sequenced expressed TCRB transcripts. Sequencing used immunoSEQ multiplex PCR; TCRdb keeps in-frame clones, though not all of them. In the table there are 300,000 to 350,000 clones, approximately 10% of which are singletons. With V trimmed by 4 bases and J by 2 bases, 1 base remained unmatched. CDR3 length equals 14 residues. Germline CDR1 and CDR2: SGHDT and YYEEEE. In its sample, this clone was seen a few times. The antigen remains unidentified.

Sequencing was carried out using central memory CD4+ T cells from blood. This TCR was recovered from a young man with type 1 diabetes. The chain carries TRBV5-6 and TRBJ1-5; 9 nucleotides agree with TRBD1. The CDR3 DNA sequence: TGTGCCAGCAGCCGGACAGGGGGCAATCAGCCCCAGCATTTT. Translating it yields CASSRTGGNQPQHF.